These 28 T cell receptor beta chains share one sample of origin, sequenced in a study of blood T cell repertoires in COVID-19. Generated by immunoSEQ multiplex PCR, the TCRdb table keeps only in-frame clones and is missing some. The table records over 150,000 clones, under 85% of them present only once. The material sequenced was peripheral blood. All receptors derive from a woman at least 80 years old with acute or convalescent COVID-19.

The chain couples TRBV7-2 to TRBJ2-7, with D maybe TRBD1 (5 bases). The V end was cut by 5 bases, the J end by 1 base, with 18 bases between. This CDR3 has 16 residues. From germline, CDR1 is SGHTA and CDR2 FQGNSA. The CDR3 is CASSGYQGSLSYEQYF. Here the CDR3 DNA reads TGTGCCAGCAGCGGTTATCAGGGCTCGCTTTCCTACGAGCAGTACTTC. Full variable domain (outside the CDR3, taken from reference TRBV7-2 and TRBJ2-7): GAGVSQSPSNKVTEKGKDVELRCDPISGHTALYWYRQSLGQGLEFLIYFQGNSAPDKSGLPSDRFSAERTGGSVSTLTIQRTQQEDSAVYLCASSGYQGSLSYEQYFGPGTRLTVT.

J is TRBJ2-2 and V is TRBV14, with 9 bases identical to TRBD2. The CDR3 contains 16 residues. Germline V gives CDR1 SGHDN, CDR2 FVKESK. V was clipped by 3 bases and J by 1 base; unmatched bases: 3. CDR3 region: CASSHLSGRNTGELFF. CDR3 sequence (DNA): TGTGCCAGCAGCCATCTTAGCGGGAGGAACACCGGGGAGCTGTTTTTT. The variable domain in full, completed from reference TRBV14 and TRBJ2-2, reads EAGVTQFPSHSVIEKGQTVTLRCDPISGHDNLYWYRRVMGKEIKFLLHFVKESKQDESGMPNNRFLAERTGGTYSTLKVQPAELEDSGVYFCASSHLSGRNTGELFFGEGSRLTVL.

This clone was detected only once. V is TRBV7-2 and J is TRBJ2-1; D may be TRBD2 (5 bases). The CDR3 is 14 amino acids. V was trimmed by 6 bases and J by 8 bases, leaving 17 bases between them. CDR1 SGHTA and CDR2 FQGNSA come from the germline V gene. CDR3 amino acids: CASRTGGSVDEQFF. In DNA, the CDR3 is TGTGCCAGCAGGACGGGCGGGTCCGTGGATGAGCAGTTCTTC.

The V and J genes are TRBV19 and TRBJ2-7; 9 bases fit TRBD1. Trimming removed 6 bases from V and 2 bases from J; junction bases left unmatched: 8. This CDR3 has 15 amino acids. Germline lookup yields CDR1 LNHDA and CDR2 SQIVND (reference sequence). The CDR3 loop is CASRKGQGSTYEQYF. Here the CDR3 DNA reads TGTGCCAGTAGAAAAGGACAGGGGAGCACCTACGAGCAGTACTTC.

The chain uses TRBV2 and TRBJ2-5; D ambiguous. The CDR3 length is 14 residues. With 3 bases removed from V and 2 bases from J, the gap between germline ends came to 10 bases. The germline V gene has CDR1 SNHLY and CDR2 FYNNEI. The CDR3 nucleotides read TGTGCCAGCAGTGAGATCTACAGTCAAGAGACCCAGTACTTC. Protein sequence: CASSEIYSQETQYF.

CDR3 in DNA: TGTGCCAGCAGCCAAGATGGGGCTGGTTCACCCCTCCACTTT. The encoded protein is CASSQDGAGSPLHF. The V gene is TRBV3-1 (or the pseudogene TRBV3-2), the J gene TRBJ1-6; tentatively, D is TRBD1 (5 bases). Germline V CDR1 and CDR2: LGHDT, YNNKEL (reference sequence). Between the trimmed V and J ends, which lost 0 bases and 9 bases, there was a span of 9 bases. The CDR3 length is 14 residues.

In DNA, the CDR3 is TGTGCCAGCAGCGTAGAGGCAGGGGCGAACTATGGCTACACCTTC. Its protein product is CASSVEAGANYGYTF. The V gene is TRBV9, the J gene TRBJ1-2, with D possibly being TRBD1 (6 bases). Looked up from germline, CDR1 is SGDLS and CDR2 is YYNGEE. The V gene lost 0 bases and the J gene lost 2 bases, with 11 bases spanning the gap. The CDR3 sequence is 15 residues long.

V and J are TRBV6-1 and TRBJ1-2; no clear D gene. Germline assignment: CDR1 MNHNS and CDR2 SASEGT. Trimming removed 2 bases at V and 6 bases at J, with 13 bases between. CDR3 length equals 14 residues. The CDR3 protein is CASSEPPSTNGYTF. CDR3 nucleotides: TGTGCCAGCAGTGAACCCCCCAGTACCAATGGCTACACCTTC.

This clone was counted once. The genes are TRBV6-5 and TRBJ1-1; D remains ambiguous. Germline V gene lookup returns CDR1 MNHEY and CDR2 SVGAGI. The germline V and J ends were trimmed by 3 bases and 5 bases, with 10 bases remaining between them. The CDR3 loop spans 13 amino acids. CDR3 amino acids: CASSYHSGTEAFF. For the CDR3, the DNA is TGTGCCAGCAGTTATCATTCGGGGACTGAAGCTTTCTTT.

V is TRBV2 and J is TRBJ1-5, with TRBD1 identical over 9 bases. Germline V gene lookup returns CDR1 SNHLY and CDR2 FYNNEI. After removal of 5 bases from V and 4 bases from J, the junction contained 6 bases not matched to a gene. This CDR3 spans 15 amino acids. The CDR3 protein is CASSPGQGPNQPQHF. CDR3 in DNA: TGTGCCAGCAGTCCGGGACAGGGTCCGAATCAGCCCCAGCATTTT.

V and J are TRBV5-1 and TRBJ1-5; D uncertain. With 0 bases removed from V and 4 bases from J, the gap between germline ends came to 11 bases. Germline CDR1 reads SGHRS; CDR2 reads YFSETQ. This CDR3 is 15 amino acids long. DNA of the CDR3: TGCGCCAGCAGCTTGGGGGCAGGTCCTAATCAGCCCCAGCATTTT. It codes for CASSLGAGPNQPQHF.

The chain employs TRBV6-5 and TRBJ2-3; weak D call: TRBD2 (6 bases). The CDR3 totals 14 residues. CDR1 is MNHEY, CDR2 SVGAGI, per germline. The V gene lost 6 bases and the J gene lost 0 bases, with 10 bases spanning the gap. The CDR3 sequence is CASRRDTSTDTQYF. The CDR3 coding sequence is TGTGCCAGCAGGCGGGATACCAGCACAGATACGCAGTATTTT.

This clone was found a few times. V gene TRBV18 combines with J gene TRBJ1-1, with 9 bases that match TRBD1. The CDR3 consists of 19 residues. The germline CDR1 and CDR2 sequences are KGHSH and LQKENI. J lost 0 bases, V lost 4 bases, and 15 bases had no gene match. CDR3 coding DNA: TGTGCCAGCTCACGACTACTACCGGGACAGGGATACTTGAACACTGAAGCTTTCTTT. This gives the protein CASSRLLPGQGYLNTEAFF.

The genes are TRBV7-2 and TRBJ1-5; 8 bases agree with TRBD1. The junction had 8 bases not matched to a gene; V was cut back by 6 bases and J by 4 bases. CDR3 length: 15 amino acids. Looked up from germline, CDR1 is SGHTA and CDR2 is FQGNSA. This chain's CDR3 is CASSLTGGGNQPQHF. The CDR3 bases are TGTGCCAGCAGTCTTACAGGGGGAGGTAATCAGCCCCAGCATTTT. Full variable domain (remainder filled in from reference TRBV7-2 and TRBJ1-5): GAGVSQSPSNKVTEKGKDVELRCDPISGHTALYWYRQSLGQGLEFLIYFQGNSAPDKSGLPSDRFSAERTGGSVSTLTIQRTQQEDSAVYLCASSLTGGGNQPQHFGDGTRLSIL.

This clone came up once. The chain couples TRBV10-3 to TRBJ2-1; D perhaps matches TRBD2 (5 bases). In germline, CDR1 is ENHRY, CDR2 SYGVKD. The V gene lost 11 bases and the J gene lost 4 bases, with 21 bases spanning the gap. CDR3 length equals 15 residues. In DNA form, the CDR3 reads TGTGCCCCACCACCACACCGGGATCTTTACAATGAGCAGTTCTTC. Protein sequence: CAPPPHRDLYNEQFF.

This chain connects TRBV7-7 to TRBJ1-2; D gene ambiguous. Germline CDR1 and CDR2: SSHAT and FNYEAQ (reference sequence). CDR3 length: 13 residues. Trimming left V 0 bases short and J 14 bases short, with 16 bases between. The CDR3: CASSLAAGSPATF. The CDR3 DNA follows: TGTGCCAGCAGCTTAGCGGCGGGCAGCCCAGCTACCTTC.

The gene calls are TRBV30 and TRBJ2-7; 8 nucleotides agree with TRBD2. This CDR3 spans 12 amino acids. V was clipped by 6 bases and J by 7 bases; unmatched bases: 8. Germline-derived CDR1 and CDR2 are GTSNPN and SVGIG (reference sequence). As DNA, the CDR3 is TGTGCCTGTCCAACGGGGGGGAAGGAGCAGTACTTC. It codes for CACPTGGKEQYF.

The rearrangement uses TRBV7-9 and TRBJ2-1, with 7 bases identical to TRBD2. CDR1 is SEHNR and CDR2 is FQNEAQ in the germline V gene (reference sequence). This CDR3 has 15 amino acids. With V trimmed by 1 base and J by 5 bases, 5 bases remained unmatched. This CDR3 is CASSLVLAADNEQFF. CDR3 coding DNA: TGTGCCAGCAGCTTAGTGCTAGCGGCGGACAATGAGCAGTTCTTC. Complete variable domain (other parts from reference TRBV7-9 and TRBJ2-1): DTGVSQNPRHKITKRGQNVTFRCDPISEHNRLYWYRQTLGQGPEFLTYFQNEAQLEKSRLLSDRFSAERPKGSFSTLEIQRTEQGDSAMYLCASSLVLAADNEQFFGPGTRLTVL.

J is TRBJ2-2 and V is TRBV7-9; D uncertain. Germline loops: CDR1 SEHNR, CDR2 FQNEAQ (reference sequence). The CDR3 length is 14 residues. V dropped 1 base and J dropped 2 bases, with 5 bases sitting between them. The chain's CDR3 is CASSLDSNTGELFF. CDR3 DNA sequence: TGTGCCAGCAGCTTAGACAGCAACACCGGGGAGCTGTTTTTT.

This clone was seen only a few times. Other DNA sequences in this specimen translate into the identical CDR3. The gene calls are TRBV6-5 and TRBJ1-1; D is unclear. The CDR3 is made up of 13 amino acids. Germline CDR1 reads MNHEY; CDR2 reads SVGAGI. Trimming removed 6 bases from V and 2 bases from J, with 10 bases in between. CDR3 sequence reads: CASRRNSNTEAFF. The CDR3 DNA reads TGTGCCAGCAGACGAAACAGCAACACTGAAGCTTTCTTT.

The chain couples TRBV29-1 to TRBJ2-3; D not certain. Deletions cut 8 bases from V and 7 bases from J, with 13 bases between. CDR3 length: 11 amino acids. CDR1 and CDR2 (germline): SQVTM, ANQGSEA. CDR3 sequence: CSTRDSNTQYF. DNA of the CDR3: TGCAGCACACGCGACTCGAATACGCAGTATTTT.

The chain has TRBV9 and TRBJ2-5, with 13 bases lining up with TRBD2. CDR3 length: 18 amino acids. J was trimmed by 2 bases and V by 0 bases; bases with no gene match: 7. Germline CDR1 is SGDLS and CDR2 is YYNGEE. In nucleotides, the CDR3 is TGTGCCAGCAGCGTAGGACTCGGACTAGCGGGAGCTCAAGAGACCCAGTACTTC. It codes for CASSVGLGLAGAQETQYF.

This rearrangement joins TRBV5-1 to TRBJ2-7; TRBD2 matches 7 bases. V shed 3 bases, J shed 2 bases, and the junction held 8 bases outside the gene matches. Germline CDR1 reads SGHRS; CDR2 reads YFSETQ. This CDR3 region has 15 residues. CDR3 DNA sequence: TGCGCCAGCAGCTCGGAAGCGGGACTAACCTACGAGCAGTACTTC. Translating it yields CASSSEAGLTYEQYF.

CDR3 sequence reads: CASSFQNSPLHF. DNA for the CDR3: TGTGCCAGCAGCTTTCAAAATTCACCCCTCCACTTT. The chain is built from TRBV7-2 and TRBJ1-6; the D is unclear. Deletions cut 3 bases from V and 7 bases from J, with 4 bases between. CDR3 length: 12 residues. The V gene's germline CDR1 is SGHTA and CDR2 FQGNSA.

This clone was recorded once. The CDR3 sequence is CASSPSGLAADTQYF. CDR3 DNA sequence: TGTGCCAGCAGCCCGTCCGGACTAGCAGCAGATACGCAGTATTTT. The chain joins TRBV11-2 to TRBJ2-3, with 8 positions matching TRBD2. CDR3 size: 15 residues. Per the germline V gene, CDR1 is SGHAT and CDR2 is FQNNGV. Germline trimming cut 5 bases from V and 4 bases from J; bases unmatched to any gene: 8.

This chain links TRBV5-1 with TRBJ2-1; TRBD2 aligns across 11 bases. The trim removed 6 bases at V and 8 bases at J, leaving 10 bases unmatched. The CDR3 covers 15 residues. Germline assignment: CDR1 SGHRS and CDR2 YFSETQ. CDR3 sequence: CASKMASGRLDEQFF. CDR3 in DNA: TGCGCCAGCAAGATGGCTAGCGGGAGGTTGGATGAGCAGTTCTTC. Filled out from reference TRBV5-1 and TRBJ2-1, the complete variable domain reads KAGVTQTPRYLIKTRGQQVTLSCSPISGHRSVSWYQQTPGQGLQFLFEYFSETQRNKGNFPGRFSGRQFSNSRSEMNVSTLELGDSALYLCASKMASGRLDEQFFGPGTRLTVL.

This clone was picked up a small number of times. The gene calls are TRBV19 and TRBJ1-4, with D hard to call. Trimming took 8 bases from V and 7 from J, leaving 8 bases between them. The CDR3 is made up of 11 amino acids. Germline assignment: CDR1 LNHDA and CDR2 SQIVND (reference sequence). The CDR3 nucleotides are TGTGCCAGTGGTTGGAGTGAAAAACTGTTTTTT. Its protein product is CASGWSEKLFF.

This clone has a single count. The rearrangement uses TRBV2 and TRBJ1-6, with 7 bases aligning to TRBD1. Germline V lookup: CDR1 SNHLY, CDR2 FYNNEI. The J segment lost 7 bases and the V segment lost 4 bases, leaving 10 bases of the junction unmatched. The CDR3 loop spans 16 amino acids. CDR3 protein: CASSGGRQGVNSPLHF. The CDR3 DNA is TGTGCCAGCAGTGGGGGCCGACAGGGAGTAAATTCACCCCTCCACTTT.